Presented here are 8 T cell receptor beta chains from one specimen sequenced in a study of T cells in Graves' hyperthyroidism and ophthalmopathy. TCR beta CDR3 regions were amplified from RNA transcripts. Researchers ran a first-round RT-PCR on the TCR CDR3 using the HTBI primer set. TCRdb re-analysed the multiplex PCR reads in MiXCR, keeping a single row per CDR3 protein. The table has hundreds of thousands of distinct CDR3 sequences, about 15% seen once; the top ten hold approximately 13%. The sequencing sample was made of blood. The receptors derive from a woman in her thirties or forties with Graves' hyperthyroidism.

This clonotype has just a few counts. In nucleotides, the CDR3 is TGCGCCAGCAGGGACAGGCGCCCCTACGAGCAGTACTTC. It is translated as CASRDRRPYEQYF. This chain joins TRBV10-2 and TRBJ2-7, with 7 positions matching TRBD1. With V trimmed by 6 bases and J by 2 bases, 4 bases remained unmatched. This CDR3 has 13 amino acids. The V gene's germline CDR1 is WSHSY and CDR2 SAAADI.

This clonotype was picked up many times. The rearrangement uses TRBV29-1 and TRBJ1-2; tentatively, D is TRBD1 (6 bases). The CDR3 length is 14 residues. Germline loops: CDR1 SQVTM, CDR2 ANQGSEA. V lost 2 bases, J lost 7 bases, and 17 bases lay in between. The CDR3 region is CSVEPGHDFPGYTF. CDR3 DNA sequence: TGCAGCGTTGAACCGGGACATGATTTTCCTGGCTACACCTTC. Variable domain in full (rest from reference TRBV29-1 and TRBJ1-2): SAVISQKPSRDICQRGTSLTIQCQVDSQVTMMFWYRQQPGQSLTLIATANQGSEATYESGFVIDKFPISRPNLTFSTLTVSNMSPEDSSIYLCSVEPGHDFPGYTFGSGTRLTVV.

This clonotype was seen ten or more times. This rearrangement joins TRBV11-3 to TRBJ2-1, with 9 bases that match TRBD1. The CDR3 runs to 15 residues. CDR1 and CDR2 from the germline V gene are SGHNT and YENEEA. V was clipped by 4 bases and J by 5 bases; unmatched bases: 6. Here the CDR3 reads CASSSRQGEDNEQFF. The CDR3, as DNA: TGTGCCAGCAGCTCAAGACAGGGGGAAGACAATGAGCAGTTCTTC.

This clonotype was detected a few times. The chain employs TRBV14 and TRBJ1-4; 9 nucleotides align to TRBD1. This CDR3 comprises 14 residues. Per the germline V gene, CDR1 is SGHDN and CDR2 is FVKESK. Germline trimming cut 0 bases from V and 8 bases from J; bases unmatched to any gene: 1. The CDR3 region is CASSQEGTGEKLFF. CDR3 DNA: TGTGCCAGCAGCCAAGAGGGGACAGGGGAAAAACTGTTTTTT.

CDR3 loop: CSVLGTLPRNEQFF. The CDR3 bases are TGCAGCGTCCTCGGGACTCTCCCTCGCAATGAGCAGTTCTTC. This rearrangement joins TRBV29-1 to TRBJ2-1, with a weak D call TRBD2 (6 bases). Germline lookup yields CDR1 SQVTM and CDR2 ANQGSEA. The CDR3 has 14 amino acids. V was trimmed by 6 bases and J by 6 bases, leaving 18 bases between them.

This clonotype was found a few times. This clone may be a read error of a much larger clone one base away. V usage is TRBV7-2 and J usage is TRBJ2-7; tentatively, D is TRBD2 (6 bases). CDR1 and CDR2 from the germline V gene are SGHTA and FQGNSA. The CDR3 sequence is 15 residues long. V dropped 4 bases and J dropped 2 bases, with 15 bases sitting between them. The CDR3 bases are TGTGCCAGCAGCTCAGCGGCGGGAACAGCCTACGAGCAGTACTTC. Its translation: CASSSAAGTAYEQYF.

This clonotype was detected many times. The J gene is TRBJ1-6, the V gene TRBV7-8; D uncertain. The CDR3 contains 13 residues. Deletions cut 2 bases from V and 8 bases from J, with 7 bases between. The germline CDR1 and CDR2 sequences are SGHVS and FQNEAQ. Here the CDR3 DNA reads TGTGCCAGCAGCTTATTCGGGGATTCACCCCTCCACTTT. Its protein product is CASSLFGDSPLHF.

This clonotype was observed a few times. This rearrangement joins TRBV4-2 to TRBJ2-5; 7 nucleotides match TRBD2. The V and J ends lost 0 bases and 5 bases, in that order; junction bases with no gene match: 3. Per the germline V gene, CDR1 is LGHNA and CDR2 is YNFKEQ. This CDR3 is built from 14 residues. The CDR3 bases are TGTGCCAGCAGCCAAGAAGCGGGATTGGAGACCCAGTACTTC. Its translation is CASSQEAGLETQYF.